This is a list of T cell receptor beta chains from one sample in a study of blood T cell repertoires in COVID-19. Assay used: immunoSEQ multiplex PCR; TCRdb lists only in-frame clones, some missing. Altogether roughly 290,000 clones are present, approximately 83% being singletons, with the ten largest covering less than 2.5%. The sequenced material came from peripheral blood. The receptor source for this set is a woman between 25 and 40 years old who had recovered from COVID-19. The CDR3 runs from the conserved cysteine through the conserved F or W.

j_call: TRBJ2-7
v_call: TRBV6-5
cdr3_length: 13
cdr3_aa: CASGTGGFYEQYF

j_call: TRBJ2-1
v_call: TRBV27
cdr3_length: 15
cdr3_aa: CASSLLAGVYNEQFF

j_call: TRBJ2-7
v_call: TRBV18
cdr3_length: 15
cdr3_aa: CASSSKGTSGNEQYF

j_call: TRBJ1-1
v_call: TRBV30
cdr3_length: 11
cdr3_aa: CARTVRTEAFF

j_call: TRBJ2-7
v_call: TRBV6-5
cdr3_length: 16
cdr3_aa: CASSYSRLADSYEQYF

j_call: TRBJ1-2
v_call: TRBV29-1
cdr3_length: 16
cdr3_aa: CSVDRETGFRGYGYTF

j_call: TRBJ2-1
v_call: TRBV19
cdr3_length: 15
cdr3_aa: CASSIRQGLFDEQFF

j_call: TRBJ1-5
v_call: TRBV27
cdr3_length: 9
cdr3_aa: CASGQPQHF

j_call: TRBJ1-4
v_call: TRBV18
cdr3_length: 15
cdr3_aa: CASSPPTGTKEKLFF

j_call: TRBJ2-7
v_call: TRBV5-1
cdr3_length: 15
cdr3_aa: CASRTGTGSSYEQYF

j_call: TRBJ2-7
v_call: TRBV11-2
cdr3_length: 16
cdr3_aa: CASSLEETGGLYEQYF

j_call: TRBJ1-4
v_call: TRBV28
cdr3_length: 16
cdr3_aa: CASSLWRRGTNEKLFF

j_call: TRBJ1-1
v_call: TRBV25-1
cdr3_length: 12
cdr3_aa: CASSELYTEAFF

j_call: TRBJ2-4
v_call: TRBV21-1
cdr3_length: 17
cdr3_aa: CASSTRQGSGAKNIQYF

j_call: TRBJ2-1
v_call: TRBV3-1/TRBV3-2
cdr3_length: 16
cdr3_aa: CASSQASGSGLDEQFF

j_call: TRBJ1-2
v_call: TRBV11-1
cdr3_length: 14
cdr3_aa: CASSPWSVGFGYTF

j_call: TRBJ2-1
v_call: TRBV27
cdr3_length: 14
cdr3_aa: CASMGTGVYNEQFF

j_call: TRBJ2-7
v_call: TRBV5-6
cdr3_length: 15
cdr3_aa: CASSFEPGTFYEQYF

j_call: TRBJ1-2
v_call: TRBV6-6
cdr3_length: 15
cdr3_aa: CASSYSGTGDYGYTF

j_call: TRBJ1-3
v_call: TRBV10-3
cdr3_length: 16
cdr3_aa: CAISESGQSSGNTIYF

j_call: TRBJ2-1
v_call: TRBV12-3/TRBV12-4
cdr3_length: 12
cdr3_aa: CASTLRVNEQFF

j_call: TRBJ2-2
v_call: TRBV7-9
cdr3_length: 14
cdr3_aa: CASSLAGTSGELFF

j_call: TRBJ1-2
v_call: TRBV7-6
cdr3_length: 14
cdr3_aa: CASSLEGSSGGYTF

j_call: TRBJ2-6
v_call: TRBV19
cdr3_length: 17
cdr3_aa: CATDAGTGSHGANVLTF

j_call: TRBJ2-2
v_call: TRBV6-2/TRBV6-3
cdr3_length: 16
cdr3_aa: CASSLQGLRNTGELFF

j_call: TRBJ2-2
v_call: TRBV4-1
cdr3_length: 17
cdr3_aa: CASSQRRRGVRSGELFF

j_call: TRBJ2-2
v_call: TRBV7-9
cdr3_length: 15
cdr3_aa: CASSLWTLNTGELFF

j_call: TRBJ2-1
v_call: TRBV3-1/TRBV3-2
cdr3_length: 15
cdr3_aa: CASSQRGATYNEQFF

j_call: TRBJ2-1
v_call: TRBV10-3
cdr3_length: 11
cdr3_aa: CAISEGLQEFF

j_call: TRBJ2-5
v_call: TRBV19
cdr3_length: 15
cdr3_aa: CASRGSGGGEETQYF

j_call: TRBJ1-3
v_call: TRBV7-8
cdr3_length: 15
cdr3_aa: CASSSQGGTRNTIYF

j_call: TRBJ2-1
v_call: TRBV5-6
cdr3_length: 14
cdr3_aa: CASSFSMAFNEQFF

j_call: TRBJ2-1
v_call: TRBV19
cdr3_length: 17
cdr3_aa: CASNHPGQGGAYNEQFF

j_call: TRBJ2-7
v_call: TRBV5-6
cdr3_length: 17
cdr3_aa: CASSLGTRRGSLYEQYF

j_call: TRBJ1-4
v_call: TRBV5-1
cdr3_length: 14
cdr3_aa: CASSLGQLNEKLFF

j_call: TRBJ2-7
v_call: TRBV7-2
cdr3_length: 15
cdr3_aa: CASSLVSDSSYEQYF

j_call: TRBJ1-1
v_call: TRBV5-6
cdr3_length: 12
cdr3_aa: CASSGEEHEAFF

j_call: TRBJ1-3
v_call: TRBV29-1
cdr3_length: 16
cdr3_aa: CSVATGLASSGNTIYF

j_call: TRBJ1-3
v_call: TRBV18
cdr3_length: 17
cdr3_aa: CASSPSGTGAFGNTIYF

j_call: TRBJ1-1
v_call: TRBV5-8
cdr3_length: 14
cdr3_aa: CASSLVRGRTEAFF

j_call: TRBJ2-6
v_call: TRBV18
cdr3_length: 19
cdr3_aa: CASSSFPGQGASGANVLTF

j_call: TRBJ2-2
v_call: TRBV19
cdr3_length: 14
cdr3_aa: CASSTGQGPGELFF

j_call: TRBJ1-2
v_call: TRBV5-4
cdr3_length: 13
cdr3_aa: CASSTQGLGGYTF

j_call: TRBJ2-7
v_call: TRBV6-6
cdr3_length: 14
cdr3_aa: CASRKTSSSYEQYF

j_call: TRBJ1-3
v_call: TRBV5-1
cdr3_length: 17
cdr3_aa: CASSSRTGSWGTDTIYF

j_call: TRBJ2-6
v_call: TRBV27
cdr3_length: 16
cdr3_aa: CASSFGRSAGANVLTF

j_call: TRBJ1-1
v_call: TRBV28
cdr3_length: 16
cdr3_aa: CASRPNKQGMNTEAFF

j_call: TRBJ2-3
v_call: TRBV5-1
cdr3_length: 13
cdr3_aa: CASKREVSDTQYF

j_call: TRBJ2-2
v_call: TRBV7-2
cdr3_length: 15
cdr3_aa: CASSFTAPTTGELFF

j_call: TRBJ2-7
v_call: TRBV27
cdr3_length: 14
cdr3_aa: CASSSGLVPYEQYF

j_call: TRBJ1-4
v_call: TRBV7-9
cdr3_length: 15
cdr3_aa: CASSNRGQNNEKLFF

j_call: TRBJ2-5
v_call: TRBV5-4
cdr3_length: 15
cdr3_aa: CASSLLAGDQETQYF

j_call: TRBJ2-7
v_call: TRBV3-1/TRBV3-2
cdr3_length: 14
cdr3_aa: CASSHTGGSYEQYF

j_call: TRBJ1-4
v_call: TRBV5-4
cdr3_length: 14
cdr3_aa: CASSQGASNEKLFF

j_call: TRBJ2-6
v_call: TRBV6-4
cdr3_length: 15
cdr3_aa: CASSERSSGANVLTF

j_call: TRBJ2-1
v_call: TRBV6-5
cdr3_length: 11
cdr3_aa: CASSLSNEQFF

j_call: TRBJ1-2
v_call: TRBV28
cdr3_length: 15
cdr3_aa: CATEQGGEGYYGYTF

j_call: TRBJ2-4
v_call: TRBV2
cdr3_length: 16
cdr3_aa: CASTRSALLAKNIQYF

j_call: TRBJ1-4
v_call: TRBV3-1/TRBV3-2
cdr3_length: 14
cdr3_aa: CASSRTGANEKLFF

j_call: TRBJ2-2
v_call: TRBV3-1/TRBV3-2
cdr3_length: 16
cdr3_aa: CASSPTRQANTGELFF